The sequence of this TCR beta chain was determined in a study of blood T cell repertoires in COVID-19 (TCRdb year 2020). A note on the overall study: Collaborator samples came from the United States, Italy and Spain and covered acute and convalescent phases of COVID-19. The material from the prospective study consisted of cDNA or gDNA derived from T cells, B-cell-depleted T cells, or PBMCs. Deeply sampled blood TCRbeta repertoires from subjects exposed to, actively infected with, or recovered from COVID-19 were included in the dataset. A freely available public database, intended as a resource for researchers studying the immune response to SARS-CoV-2, is where the repertoires were released. Samples came from the ongoing ImmuneRACE study (first 160 participants) plus 1,254 subjects from 6 global collaborators. The sample metadata nearly always contained a de-identified subject ID, COVID-19 status, age in years and sex. Where available, HLA class I and class II types were obtained from metadata supplied by the sample provider rather than from assay-based typing. Here is what the overall study found, with its caveats: The quantity of clinical and demographic metadata differed by source and by participant and was supplied without curation.

Whole blood was collected in K2EDTA tubes by collaborating institutions according to the institutions' own protocols. Collaborator samples were shipped for TCRbeta analysis as frozen whole blood, isolated PBMCs, or DNA extracted from either sample type. Comments on this clone: Its antigen is currently not known. No qualities accompany the bases; no much larger clone lies one base away.

TCRbeta CDR3 regions were amplified from genomic DNA by means of the immunoSEQ Assay, a bias-controlled multiplex PCR. Concerning the study's data processing: Within the assay, amplification of reference gene primers was used to estimate how many nucleated cells each sample contained. Sequence reads were collapsed and filtered to measure the absolute abundance of every unique TCRbeta CDR3 rearrangement. For each sample, productive Simpson clonality was calculated as the square root of Simpson's diversity index over productive rearrangements. Entries here come from immuneACCESS through TCRdb and include only in-frame sequences with V and J called. Some clones fail to appear in such tables; in the studies checked, an unresolved V gene covers under half of the shortfall, and the cause of the remainder is unknown. V and J calls and clone size are as listed in that table; D and trimming were resolved from the DNA. The table for this sample lists approximately 300,000 clones; over 75% of them were counted only once. The top ten clonotypes cover 1% of the sample.

The TCR originated in a middle-aged man with active or convalescent COVID-19. Sequences were obtained from peripheral blood.

The DNA sequence reads TGTGCCAGCAGCCCAAGAGGGGGTCAATTGACTAACTATGGCTACACCTTC. Translated, this gives CASSPRGGQLTNYGYTF. This receptor chain uses TRBV5-4 and TRBJ1-2; TRBD1 might be the D gene, on 6 matching bases. V and J lose 4 bases and 0 bases, and a span of 19 bases separates them. Reading from cysteine to phenylalanine, the CDR3 counts 17 amino acids. Left in the record is the CDR3 DNA by itself, 51 bases read in frame from the first base. CDR1 SGHNT and CDR2 YYREEE were looked up in the germline V gene (reference sequence). When the CDR3 is completed using the reference TRBV5-4 and TRBJ1-2 genes on either side, the full variable domain is ETGVTQSPTHLIKTRGQQVTLRCSSQSGHNTVSWYQQALGQGPQFIFQYYREEENGRGNFPPRFSGLQFPNYSSELNVNALELDDSALYLCASSPRGGQLTNYGYTFGSGTRLTVV.